These 30 T cell receptor beta chains were sequenced from one sample in a study of a mutant IDH1 vaccine in newly diagnosed glioma. The time point is: week 5, during vaccination. The vaccine gave 300 ug of a 20-mer mutant IDH1 peptide subcutaneously per dose. Assay: immunoSEQ multiplex PCR; the TCRdb copy retains only in-frame clones and omits some. The profile covers about 38,000 clones, with roughly 79% appearing a single time and about 12% taken by the ten largest. No antigen has been identified for these receptors. Specimen: PBMCs, collected from a glioma patient whose treatment included an IDH1 peptide vaccine. These receptors all stem from a man between 45 and 60 years old with glioma.

This chain joins TRBV28 and TRBJ1-5; 8 nucleotides line up with TRBD1. This CDR3 is built from 12 residues. Trimming at V came to 6 bases and at J to 8 bases, leaving 3 bases not matched to a gene. Looked up from germline, CDR1 is MDHEN and CDR2 is SYDVKM. CDR3 protein: CASRGQAKPQHF. CDR3 nucleotides: TGTGCCAGCAGGGGACAGGCTAAGCCCCAGCATTTT.

This clone has only a few counts. The chain employs TRBV7-9 and TRBJ2-1, with unresolved D. Between the trimmed V and J ends, which lost 4 bases and 7 bases, there was a span of 20 bases. The CDR3 is made up of 16 amino acids. CDR1 SEHNR and CDR2 FQNEAQ come from the germline V gene (reference sequence). The CDR3 loop reads CASSSSLGDTLNEQFF. The CDR3 nucleotides read TGTGCCAGCAGCTCATCTCTAGGAGACACTTTGAATGAGCAGTTCTTC.

This chain uses TRBV13 with TRBJ2-5; D might be TRBD2 (6 bases). The CDR3 has 13 residues. Germline V gene sequence: CDR1 PRHDT, CDR2 FYEKMQ (reference sequence). The germline V and J ends were trimmed by 5 bases and 7 bases, with 14 bases remaining between them. As DNA, the CDR3 is TGTGCCAGCAGCCAAAGGAGGGGACTGACCCAGTACTTC. Its translation: CASSQRRGLTQYF. Full variable domain (remainder filled in from reference TRBV13 and TRBJ2-5): AAGVIQSPRHLIKEKRETATLKCYPIPRHDTVYWYQQGPGQDPQFLISFYEKMQSDKGSIPDRFSAQQFSDYHSELNMSSLELGDSALYFCASSQRRGLTQYFGPGTRLLVL.

The gene calls are TRBV10-3 and TRBJ2-7, with D perhaps matching TRBD1 or TRBD2 (5 bases each). The germline V gene has CDR1 ENHRY and CDR2 SYGVKD. Trimming removed 9 bases from V and 5 bases from J, with 14 bases in between. The CDR3 runs to 12 residues. CDR3: CAMRGSGNEQYF. In nucleotides, the CDR3 is TGTGCCATGAGGGGATCAGGAAACGAGCAGTACTTC.

The chain joins TRBV29-1 to TRBJ2-1, with 8 bases aligning to TRBD2. The CDR3 has 15 residues. V lost 3 bases to trimming and J lost 1 base; unmatched junction nucleotides: 5. Germline assignment: CDR1 SQVTM and CDR2 ANQGSEA. Here the CDR3 reads CSVEISGKSYNEQFF. The DNA for the CDR3 is TGCAGCGTTGAGATTAGCGGGAAGTCCTACAATGAGCAGTTCTTC.

The chain couples TRBV19 to TRBJ2-3; 9 bases match TRBD1. This CDR3 is 14 amino acids long. Germline-derived CDR1 and CDR2 are LNHDA and SQIVND (reference sequence). V lost 4 bases, J lost 5 bases, and 4 bases stayed unmatched. The CDR3 protein is CASSTLDRGDTQYF. DNA for the CDR3: TGTGCCAGTAGTACCCTGGACAGGGGAGATACGCAGTATTTT.

The CDR3 nucleotides are TGCGCCAGCAGGGTATCGGGAGGGTCGAACACCGGGGAGCTGTTTTTT. Translated, it gives CASRVSGGSNTGELFF. This chain uses TRBV5-1 with TRBJ2-2; TRBD2 matches at 8 bases. The germline gives CDR1 SGHRS, CDR2 YFSETQ. With V trimmed by 5 bases and J by 0 bases, 6 bases remained unmatched. CDR3 length: 16 amino acids. Together with reference TRBV5-1 and TRBJ2-2, the CDR3 gives the full variable domain: KAGVTQTPRYLIKTRGQQVTLSCSPISGHRSVSWYQQTPGQGLQFLFEYFSETQRNKGNFPGRFSGRQFSNSRSEMNVSTLELGDSALYLCASRVSGGSNTGELFFGEGSRLTVL.

In this sample, this clone turned up once. The chain carries TRBV11-3 and TRBJ2-3; no definite D call. V dropped 1 base and J dropped 4 bases, with 3 bases sitting between them. The CDR3 runs to 12 residues. Germline loops: CDR1 SGHNT, CDR2 YENEEA. The CDR3 is CASSLGADTQYF. CDR3 coding DNA: TGTGCCAGCAGCTTAGGTGCAGATACGCAGTATTTT.

The chain joins TRBV28 to TRBJ2-3; D is possibly TRBD1 (5 bases). CDR1 is MDHEN, CDR2 SYDVKM, per germline. V shed 6 bases and J shed 2 bases, with 12 bases lying between them. The CDR3 has 14 residues. The CDR3 protein is CASSRQGPTDTQYF. CDR3 nucleotide sequence: TGTGCCAGCAGCCGCCAGGGTCCCACAGATACGCAGTATTTT.

The chain employs TRBV6-5 and TRBJ2-3; TRBD1 might be the D (5 bases). The CDR3 covers 13 residues. Germline V gene data show CDR1 as MNHEY and CDR2 as SVGAGI. V lost 4 bases to trimming and J lost 7 bases, with 12 bases between them. CDR3 DNA: TGTGCCAGCAGTTGGGGCGCGGCATATACGCAGTATTTT. Translation gives CASSWGAAYTQYF.

The rearrangement uses TRBV2 and TRBJ1-1, with 10 bases lining up with TRBD1. Trimming cost V 7 bases and J 6 bases; bases outside gene matches: 8. The CDR3 runs to 14 residues. From germline, CDR1 is SNHLY and CDR2 FYNNEI. DNA of the CDR3: TGTGCCAGCACCGGGGAGGACAGGGGGTCTGAAGCTTTCTTT. Translation gives CASTGEDRGSEAFF.

This chain joins TRBV5-4 and TRBJ2-1, with D possibly being TRBD1 or TRBD2 (5 bases each). The CDR3 loop spans 14 amino acids. Trimming removed 4 bases at V and 4 bases at J, with 12 bases between. Germline-derived CDR1 and CDR2 are SGHNT and YYREEE (reference sequence). This CDR3 is CASSTGTKYNEQFF. The CDR3 DNA sequence: TGTGCCAGCAGCACCGGGACGAAGTACAATGAGCAGTTCTTC.

The V gene is TRBV11-3, the J gene TRBJ2-3; the D call may be TRBD1 or TRBD2 (5 bases each). The CDR3 extends over 16 amino acids. Looked up from germline, CDR1 is SGHNT and CDR2 is YENEEA. V lost 4 bases and J 6 bases, leaving 20 bases between the germline ends. The CDR3 reads CASSSTGRPKGDTQYF. The CDR3 DNA sequence: TGTGCCAGCAGCTCCACGGGAAGGCCAAAGGGGGATACGCAGTATTTT.

This clone was found once. The gene calls are TRBV11-2 and TRBJ2-7; 8 bases agree with TRBD2. This CDR3 has 13 residues. From germline, CDR1 is SGHAT and CDR2 FQNNGV. The J segment lost 5 bases and the V segment lost 5 bases, leaving 5 bases of the junction unmatched. CDR3 region: CASSPAGVDEQYF. The CDR3 nucleotides are TGTGCCAGCAGCCCAGCGGGAGTCGACGAGCAGTACTTC.

J is TRBJ1-2 and V is TRBV2, with D tentatively TRBD1 (5 bases). Trimming shortened V by 7 bases and J by 3 bases, and 12 bases separated the two germline ends. Germline CDR1 is SNHLY and CDR2 is FYNNEI. This CDR3 has 13 residues. The CDR3, as DNA: TGTGCCAGCACCCGAGCGGGGGACTATGGCTACACCTTC. Translating it yields CASTRAGDYGYTF.

The chain combines TRBV20-1 with TRBJ2-7, with D possibly matching TRBD1 (6 bases). Germline CDR1 reads DFQATT; CDR2 reads SNEGSKA (reference sequence). CDR3 length equals 11 residues. Deletions cut 6 bases from V and 5 bases from J, with 11 bases between. The CDR3: CSAKQGNEQYF. CDR3 nucleotide sequence: TGCAGTGCAAAACAGGGAAACGAGCAGTACTTC.

V is TRBV27 and J is TRBJ2-2; possibly TRBD2 for D (6 bases). The CDR3 consists of 15 residues. The germline V gene encodes CDR1 MNHEY and CDR2 SMNVEV (reference sequence). Between the trimmed V and J ends, which lost 4 bases and 5 bases, there was a span of 14 bases. The CDR3 coding sequence is TGTGCCAGCAGTTCTACCCAGGGAGGAACCGGGGAGCTGTTTTTT. It specifies CASSSTQGGTGELFF.

The chain links TRBV20-1 to TRBJ2-1; D not resolved. In germline, CDR1 is DFQATT, CDR2 SNEGSKA (reference sequence). The CDR3 is 11 amino acids. The V end lost 3 bases, the J end lost 8 bases, and 8 bases lay between the germline ends. The CDR3 DNA follows: TGCAGTGCTAGTTTGCTCGATGAGCAGTTCTTC. Protein product: CSASLLDEQFF.

The chain employs TRBV29-1 and TRBJ2-7; 7 bases match TRBD1. Germline CDR1 SQVTM, CDR2 ANQGSEA. The CDR3 length is 16 residues. Unmatched junction bases numbered 14, after V lost 4 bases and J lost 2 bases. CDR3 sequence (DNA): TGCAGCGTTGCTTTGAATTCAGGGGGAAAGGCCTACGAGCAGTACTTC. It codes for CSVALNSGGKAYEQYF.

The chain uses TRBV2 and TRBJ2-3; TRBD2 might be the D (6 bases). The ends were cut back, 4 bases at V and 0 bases at J, with 11 bases in the middle. The CDR3 has 15 amino acids. CDR1 SNHLY and CDR2 FYNNEI come from the germline V gene. The CDR3: CASSGDFSSTDTQYF. DNA for the CDR3: TGTGCCAGCAGTGGGGACTTTTCTAGCACAGATACGCAGTATTTT.

The V call is TRBV7-2, the J call TRBJ1-2; D unclear. Germline CDR1 and CDR2: SGHTA and FQGNSA. Between the trimmed V and J ends, which lost 1 base and 2 bases, there was a span of 11 bases. There are 15 residues in the CDR3. CDR3 amino acids: CASSLEDRQNYGYTF. The DNA for the CDR3 is TGTGCCAGCAGCTTAGAGGACCGACAAAACTATGGCTACACCTTC.

This chain connects TRBV7-2 to TRBJ2-7; D is ambiguous. With 4 bases removed from V and 4 bases from J, the gap between germline ends came to 11 bases. CDR3 length: 13 residues. The germline CDR1 and CDR2 sequences are SGHTA and FQGNSA. The CDR3 coding sequence is TGTGCCAGCAGCTACCTGGCTGGATACGAGCAGTACTTC. It is translated as CASSYLAGYEQYF.

The J gene is TRBJ2-7, the V gene TRBV5-1; 7 bases are a match to TRBD2. The CDR3 is made up of 16 amino acids. The J segment lost 4 bases and the V segment lost 4 bases, leaving 14 bases of the junction unmatched. Germline assignment: CDR1 SGHRS and CDR2 YFSETQ. The CDR3 nucleotides read TGCGCCAGCAGCGTTAGCGCAGCGGGAATTAAATACGAGCAGTACTTC. This gives the protein CASSVSAAGIKYEQYF.

This chain connects TRBV5-1 to TRBJ2-2; TRBD2 matches 9 bases. V was clipped by 0 bases and J by 0 bases; unmatched bases: 9. Germline CDR1 is SGHRS and CDR2 is YFSETQ. This CDR3 contains 19 residues. CDR3 nucleotides: TGCGCCAGCAGCTTGGTACCTAGCGGGGAGGCGACGAACACCGGGGAGCTGTTTTTT. It yields the protein CASSLVPSGEATNTGELFF.

The V gene is TRBV18, the J gene TRBJ1-3, with D possibly matching TRBD1 (6 bases). Deletions cut 3 bases from V and 1 base from J, with 13 bases between. The germline gives CDR1 KGHSH, CDR2 LQKENI. There are 16 residues in the CDR3. The CDR3 DNA reads as TGTGCCAGCTCACCTTCTACAGGGTCTTCTGGAAACACCATATATTTT. Encoded protein: CASSPSTGSSGNTIYF.

This chain connects TRBV18 to TRBJ2-7, with 7 positions matching TRBD1. CDR1 and CDR2 from the germline V gene are KGHSH and LQKENI. This CDR3 is 14 amino acids long. Germline trimming cut 5 bases from V and 1 base from J; bases unmatched to any gene: 5. This CDR3 is CASSRAGGSYEQYF. Written as DNA, the CDR3 is TGTGCCAGCTCAAGAGCAGGGGGTTCCTACGAGCAGTACTTC.

In its sample, this clone was seen once. This chain connects TRBV30 to TRBJ1-2; D remains ambiguous. The V end lost 3 bases, the J end lost 9 bases, and 17 bases lay between the germline ends. CDR1 is GTSNPN, CDR2 SVGIG, per germline (reference sequence). The CDR3 runs to 13 residues. CDR3 region: CAWRLGLSGSYTF. The CDR3 DNA reads TGTGCCTGGAGGTTAGGGCTCTCCGGGAGCTACACCTTC.

The CDR3 region is CASSHLLESTGELFF. Here the CDR3 DNA reads TGTGCCAGCAGCCACTTGCTGGAGAGTACCGGGGAGCTGTTTTTT. The rearrangement joins TRBV14 to TRBJ2-2; D call uncertain. V was trimmed by 3 bases and J by 5 bases, leaving 13 bases between them. This CDR3 spans 15 amino acids. Germline lookup yields CDR1 SGHDN and CDR2 FVKESK.

The rearrangement joins TRBV6-1 to TRBJ2-7, with D uncertain. CDR3 length equals 13 residues. The germline V and J ends were trimmed by 6 bases and 3 bases, with 12 bases remaining between them. Germline values: CDR1 MNHNS, CDR2 SASEGT. The CDR3 nucleotides are TGTGCCAGCAGCGGCCACACAAACTACGAGCAGTACTTC. Its translation: CASSGHTNYEQYF.

The chain couples TRBV2 to TRBJ1-2, with a weak D call TRBD1 (6 bases). Germline-derived CDR1 and CDR2 are SNHLY and FYNNEI. This CDR3 region has 14 residues. V gave up 7 bases and J gave up 7 bases, with 19 bases separating them. The CDR3 DNA sequence: TGTGCCAGCATGGAGGATGCAGGGGTGGGTGGCTACACCTTC. Translating gives CASMEDAGVGGYTF.